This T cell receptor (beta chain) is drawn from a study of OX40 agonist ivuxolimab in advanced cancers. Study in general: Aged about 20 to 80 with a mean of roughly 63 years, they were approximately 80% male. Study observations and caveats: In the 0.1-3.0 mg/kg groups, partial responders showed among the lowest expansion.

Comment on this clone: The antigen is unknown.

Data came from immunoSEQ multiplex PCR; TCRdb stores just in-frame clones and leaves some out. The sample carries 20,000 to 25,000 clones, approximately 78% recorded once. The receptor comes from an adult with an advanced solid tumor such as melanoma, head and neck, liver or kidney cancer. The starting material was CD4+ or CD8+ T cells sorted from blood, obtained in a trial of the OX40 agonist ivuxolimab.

As DNA, the CDR3 is TGTGCCAGCAGCGGGGACATCGGAGTGGGGGGCTACACCTTC. Its translation: CASSGDIGVGGYTF. This chain connects TRBV9 to TRBJ1-2; tentative D call: TRBD1 (6 bases). Trimming left V 3 bases short and J 8 bases short, with 17 bases between. The germline CDR1 and CDR2 sequences are SGDLS and YYNGEE. The CDR3 spans 14 residues.